These 26 T cell receptor beta chains came from one sample sequenced in a study of T cell responses to AZD1222 COVID-19 vaccine. This table comes from immunoSEQ multiplex PCR, and its TCRdb copy is limited to in-frame clones, with some not included. Of under 150,000 clones in the sample, about nine tenths are singletons; the top ten hold more than 6%. The sequences come from peripheral blood, collected on day 0 of AZD1222 vaccination. The receptors were gathered from an adult in good health.

The V call is TRBV6-5, the J call TRBJ2-1; 7 nucleotides agree with TRBD2. J lost 7 bases, V lost 0 bases, and 6 bases had no gene match. The V gene's germline CDR1 is MNHEY and CDR2 SVGAGI. The length of the CDR3 is 15 residues. As DNA, the CDR3 is TGTGCCAGCAGTTACTCGACGGGAGGTCAGAATGAGCAGTTCTTC. Residues: CASSYSTGGQNEQFF.

In DNA form, the CDR3 reads TGTGCCAGCACTTTGGGCCGGGCCACTGAAGCTTTCTTT. This translates into CASTLGRATEAFF. This sequence joins TRBV6-5 and TRBJ1-1, with D unclear. The germline gives CDR1 MNHEY, CDR2 SVGAGI. The ends were cut back, 7 bases at V and 4 bases at J, with 13 bases in the middle. The CDR3 contains 13 residues.

V gene TRBV18 combines with J gene TRBJ2-4, with 12 positions matching TRBD2. Unmatched junction bases numbered 16, after V lost 6 bases and J lost 1 base. There are 20 residues in the CDR3. Per germline, CDR1 KGHSH and CDR2 LQKENI. Here the CDR3 reads CASSQGLAGFLSGAKNIQYF. The CDR3 DNA sequence: TGTGCCAGCTCCCAAGGACTAGCGGGATTTCTGTCGGGGGCCAAAAACATTCAGTACTTC. Combining the CDR3 with reference TRBV18 and TRBJ2-4 gives the whole variable domain NAGVMQNPRHLVRRRGQEARLRCSPMKGHSHVYWYRQLPEEGLKFMVYLQKENIIDESGMPKERFSAEFPKEGPSILRIQQVVRGDSAAYFCASSQGLAGFLSGAKNIQYFGAGTRLSVL.

V gene TRBV5-1 combines with J gene TRBJ2-3, with 8 nucleotides matching TRBD1. The CDR3 runs to 15 residues. V gave up 5 bases and J gave up 6 bases; unmatched junction bases: 11. CDR1 and CDR2 from the germline V gene are SGHRS and YFSETQ. The CDR3 region has the DNA TGCGCCAGCAGTCTCAGGGGGCAAGTGGCGGATACGCAGTATTTT. It specifies CASSLRGQVADTQYF. Supplemented by reference TRBV5-1 and TRBJ2-3, the full variable domain reads KAGVTQTPRYLIKTRGQQVTLSCSPISGHRSVSWYQQTPGQGLQFLFEYFSETQRNKGNFPGRFSGRQFSNSRSEMNVSTLELGDSALYLCASSLRGQVADTQYFGPGTRLTVL.

The chain combines TRBV4-1 with TRBJ1-3; D call uncertain. The V end lost 5 bases, the J end lost 3 bases, and 11 bases lay between the germline ends. CDR1 is MGHRA and CDR2 is YSYEKL in the germline V gene. This CDR3 spans 14 amino acids. In DNA, the CDR3 is TGCGCCAGCAGCTCCGGGGAGTATGGAAACACCATATATTTT. Translation gives CASSSGEYGNTIYF.

The chain joins TRBV28 to TRBJ2-7; D call uncertain. V was cut by 5 bases and J by 6 bases, with 14 bases left in between. Germline CDR1 reads MDHEN; CDR2 reads SYDVKM. The CDR3 length is 13 residues. Here the CDR3 reads CASSGDGSGEQYF. CDR3 nucleotides: TGTGCCAGCAGTGGGGATGGCTCAGGCGAGCAGTACTTC.

This chain joins TRBV15 and TRBJ2-1; either TRBD1 or TRBD2 may supply D (5 bases each). Germline assignment: CDR1 LNHNV and CDR2 YYDKDF (reference sequence). Trimming removed 0 bases from V and 8 bases from J, with 14 bases in between. CDR3 length: 15 amino acids. CDR3 protein: CATSREGPPRDEQFF. CDR3 DNA: TGTGCCACCAGCAGAGAGGGACCCCCGCGGGATGAGCAGTTCTTC.

This sequence joins TRBV6-5 and TRBJ2-3; no firm D call. Germline V gene data show CDR1 as MNHEY and CDR2 as SVGAGI. The length of the CDR3 is 15 residues. V was pared by 2 bases and J by 2 bases, with 11 bases between. DNA for the CDR3: TGTGCCAGCAGTTACGACACGATGGTCACAGATACGCAGTATTTT. It encodes CASSYDTMVTDTQYF.

V gene TRBV28 combines with J gene TRBJ2-1; D unclear. Germline V gene data show CDR1 as MDHEN and CDR2 as SYDVKM. With 6 bases removed from V and 4 bases from J, the gap between germline ends came to 10 bases. This CDR3 comprises 13 residues. The CDR3 DNA follows: TGTGCCAGCAGCTCTCAACCTTACAATGAGCAGTTCTTC. This translates into CASSSQPYNEQFF. The full variable domain, its missing parts supplied by reference TRBV28 and TRBJ2-1, is DVKVTQSSRYLVKRTGEKVFLECVQDMDHENMFWYRQDPGLGLRLIYFSYDVKMKEKGDIPEGYSVSREKKERFSLILESASTNQTSMYLCASSSQPYNEQFFGPGTRLTVL.

This chain links TRBV5-1 with TRBJ2-3; tentatively, D is TRBD2 (6 bases). Germline V gene data show CDR1 as SGHRS and CDR2 as YFSETQ. The CDR3 totals 15 residues. V dropped 7 bases and J dropped 5 bases, with 20 bases sitting between them. The CDR3 sequence: CASGETDRGRDTQYF. CDR3 sequence (DNA): TGCGCCAGCGGGGAGACAGATCGGGGGAGAGATACGCAGTATTTT.

This chain joins TRBV4-2 and TRBJ2-3; 10 nucleotides line up with TRBD2. Per the germline V gene, CDR1 is LGHNA and CDR2 is YNFKEQ. Trimming removed 6 bases from V and 5 bases from J; junction bases left unmatched: 8. The CDR3 loop spans 15 amino acids. The CDR3 nucleotides read TGTGCCAGCAGGAGCCTAGCGGGAGTCGGAGATACGCAGTATTTT. Protein: CASRSLAGVGDTQYF.

This clone appeared once. J is TRBJ2-7 and V is TRBV7-2, with 10 positions matching TRBD2. The CDR3 is 18 residues long. Germline trimming cut 3 bases from V and 2 bases from J; bases unmatched to any gene: 13. Germline CDR1 and CDR2: SGHTA and FQGNSA. The CDR3, as DNA: TGTGCCAGCAGCTTGGTCCTTAGCGGAAGCGGGAGGGCCTACGAGCAGTACTTC. It specifies CASSLVLSGSGRAYEQYF.

This chain joins TRBV18 and TRBJ1-1; D remains ambiguous. Trimming left V 3 bases short and J 8 bases short, with 10 bases between. The CDR3 consists of 12 residues. The germline V gene encodes CDR1 KGHSH and CDR2 LQKENI. CDR3 nucleotide sequence: TGTGCCAGCTCACCTAGACCGGGAGAAGCTTTCTTT. It yields the protein CASSPRPGEAFF.

This clone was seen only once. The rearrangement uses TRBV6-5 and TRBJ2-1; 7 bases map to TRBD2. The CDR3 is 16 amino acids. The germline V gene encodes CDR1 MNHEY and CDR2 SVGAGI. The ends lost 2 bases at V and 3 bases at J; junction bases unmatched: 7. CDR3 sequence reads: CASSYRRDYLYNEQFF. Written as DNA, the CDR3 is TGTGCCAGCAGTTACCGCCGGGACTACCTCTACAATGAGCAGTTCTTC.

The chain combines TRBV6-1 with TRBJ1-5; 7 bases agree with TRBD1. Germline CDR1 MNHNS, CDR2 SASEGT. Trimming cost V 0 bases and J 7 bases; bases outside gene matches: 12. The CDR3 sequence is 17 residues long. The CDR3 DNA reads TGTGCCAGCAGTGAAGCGGGGTGGGCAGGGGGAATACAGCCCCAGCATTTT. Amino acids: CASSEAGWAGGIQPQHF.

The rearrangement uses TRBV6-5 and TRBJ1-1, with D tentatively TRBD1 (6 bases). The CDR3 runs 13 residues. Germline CDR1 and CDR2: MNHEY and SVGAGI. Trimming stripped 6 bases from V and 11 bases from J, with 19 bases between. For the CDR3, the DNA is TGTGCCAGCAGCCCCGGCGGGGGGCTTATTGCTTTCTTT. Its protein is CASSPGGGLIAFF.

The V call is TRBV7-8, the J call TRBJ1-2; no clear D gene. This CDR3 has 12 residues. CDR1 is SGHVS and CDR2 is FQNEAQ in the germline V gene. V lost 5 bases, J lost 2 bases, and 6 bases lay in between. CDR3 sequence (DNA): TGTGCCAGCAGCCAAGACAACTATGGCTACACCTTC. It yields the protein CASSQDNYGYTF.

The CDR3 region is CASSLATSGRAVEQYF. The DNA for the CDR3 is TGTGCCAGCAGCTTAGCAACCAGCGGGAGGGCCGTCGAGCAGTACTTC. V is TRBV7-8 and J is TRBJ2-7, with 10 positions matching TRBD2. Losses at the gene ends were 0 bases for V and 6 bases for J; bases not matched to a gene: 8. Looked up from germline, CDR1 is SGHVS and CDR2 is FQNEAQ. The CDR3 extends over 16 amino acids.

The chain links TRBV29-1 to TRBJ2-1, with D possibly being TRBD1 (5 bases). Germline V lookup: CDR1 SQVTM, CDR2 ANQGSEA. The CDR3 loop spans 11 amino acids. The germline V and J ends were trimmed by 7 bases and 10 bases, with 14 bases remaining between them. CDR3 residues: CSAQGAGEQFF. In DNA, the CDR3 is TGCAGCGCCCAAGGGGCAGGGGAGCAGTTCTTC.

The rearrangement links TRBV11-2 to TRBJ2-1; 9 bases are shared with TRBD1. The CDR3 has 16 amino acids. Trimming removed 4 bases from V and 2 bases from J; junction bases left unmatched: 6. Germline CDR1 is SGHAT and CDR2 is FQNNGV. Here the CDR3 DNA reads TGTGCCAGCAGCTCGCTCCGGGACAGGGCCTACAATGAGCAGTTCTTC. It encodes CASSSLRDRAYNEQFF.

This clone was recorded once. The V gene is TRBV15, the J gene TRBJ1-4; D is unresolved. V was cut by 1 base and J by 7 bases, with 7 bases left in between. Germline CDR1 LNHNV, CDR2 YYDKDF (reference sequence). The CDR3 loop spans 13 amino acids. The CDR3 loop reads CATSRGAGEKLFF. The CDR3, as DNA: TGTGCCACCAGCAGAGGTGCGGGTGAAAAACTGTTTTTT.

This clone was picked up one time. This sequence joins TRBV28 and TRBJ2-3; a weak D match, TRBD2 (5 bases). Trimming removed 3 bases from V and 4 bases from J, with 11 bases in between. CDR3 length: 14 residues. Germline values: CDR1 MDHEN, CDR2 SYDVKM. As DNA, the CDR3 is TGTGCCAGCAGTTTTACGGGGTCCCCAGATACGCAGTATTTT. The encoded protein is CASSFTGSPDTQYF.

The chain recombines TRBV3-1 (or the pseudogene TRBV3-2) with TRBJ1-3; D is uncertain. The germline CDR1 and CDR2 sequences are LGHDT and YNNKEL (reference sequence). The CDR3 is made up of 14 amino acids. The V and J ends lost 4 bases and 1 base respectively, with 8 bases between them. DNA for the CDR3: TGTGCCAGCAGCCTAGCAGGTTCTGGAAACACCATATATTTT. Residues: CASSLAGSGNTIYF.

The rearrangement joins TRBV21-1 to TRBJ2-5. TRBV21-1 is a pseudogene segment. The CDR3 runs to 15 residues. The CDR3 sequence is CASSKERAWKETQYF. For the CDR3, the DNA is TGTGCCAGCAGCAAAGAAAGGGCCTGGAAAGAGACCCAGTACTTC.

The chain joins TRBV6-2 or TRBV6-3 to TRBJ2-1, with a weak D call TRBD2 (5 bases). Germline loops: CDR1 MNHEY, CDR2 SVGEGT. The CDR3 has 13 residues. Trimming shortened V by 2 bases and J by 10 bases, and 12 bases separated the two germline ends. The CDR3 region is CASSYGPGIEQFF. The CDR3 DNA is TGTGCCAGCAGTTACGGCCCGGGAATCGAGCAGTTCTTC.

The gene calls are TRBV27 and TRBJ1-5, with D maybe TRBD1 (5 bases). This CDR3 comprises 16 residues. Germline CDR1 reads MNHEY; CDR2 reads SMNVEV (reference sequence). V lost 3 bases, J lost 2 bases, and 14 bases lay in between. Here the CDR3 reads CASSLSAGWRNQPQHF. In nucleotides, the CDR3 is TGTGCCAGCAGTTTGTCGGCAGGGTGGCGCAATCAGCCCCAGCATTTT.